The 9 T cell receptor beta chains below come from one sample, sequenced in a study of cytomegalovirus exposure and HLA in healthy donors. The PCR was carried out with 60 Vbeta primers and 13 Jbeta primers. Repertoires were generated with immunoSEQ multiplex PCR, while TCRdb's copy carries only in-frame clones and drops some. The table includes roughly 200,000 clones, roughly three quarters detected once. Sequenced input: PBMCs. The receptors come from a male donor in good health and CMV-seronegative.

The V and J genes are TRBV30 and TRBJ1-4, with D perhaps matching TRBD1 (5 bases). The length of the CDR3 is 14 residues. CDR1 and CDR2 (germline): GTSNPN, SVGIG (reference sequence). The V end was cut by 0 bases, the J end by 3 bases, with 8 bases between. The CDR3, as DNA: TGTGCCTGGAGTGTCGGGGGGGCTAATGAAAAACTGTTTTTT. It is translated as CAWSVGGANEKLFF.

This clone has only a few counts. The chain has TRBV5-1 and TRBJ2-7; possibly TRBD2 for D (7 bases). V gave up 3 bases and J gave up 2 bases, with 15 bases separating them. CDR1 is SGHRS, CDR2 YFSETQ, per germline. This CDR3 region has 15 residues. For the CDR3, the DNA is TGCGCCAGCAGCTGGGGGGGACAACCGACCTACGAGCAGTACTTC. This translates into CASSWGGQPTYEQYF.

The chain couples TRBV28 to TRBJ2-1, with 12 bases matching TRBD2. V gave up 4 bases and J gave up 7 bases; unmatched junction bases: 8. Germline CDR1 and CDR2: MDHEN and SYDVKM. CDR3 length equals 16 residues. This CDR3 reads CASSSPGTSGWNEQFF. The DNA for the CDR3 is TGTGCCAGCAGTTCGCCCGGGACTAGCGGGTGGAATGAGCAGTTCTTC.

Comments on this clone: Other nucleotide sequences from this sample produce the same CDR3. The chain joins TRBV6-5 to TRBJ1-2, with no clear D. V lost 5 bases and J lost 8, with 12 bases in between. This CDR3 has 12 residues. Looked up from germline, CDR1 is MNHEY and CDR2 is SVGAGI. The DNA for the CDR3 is TGTGCCAGCAGTCCCGGGTCTGTCGGCTACACCTTC. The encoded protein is CASSPGSVGYTF.

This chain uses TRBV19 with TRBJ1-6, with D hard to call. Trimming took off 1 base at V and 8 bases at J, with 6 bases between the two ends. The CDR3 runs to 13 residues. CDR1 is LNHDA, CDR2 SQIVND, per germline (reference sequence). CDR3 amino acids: CASSIGVDSPLHF. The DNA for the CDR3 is TGTGCCAGTAGTATAGGCGTAGATTCACCCCTCCACTTT.

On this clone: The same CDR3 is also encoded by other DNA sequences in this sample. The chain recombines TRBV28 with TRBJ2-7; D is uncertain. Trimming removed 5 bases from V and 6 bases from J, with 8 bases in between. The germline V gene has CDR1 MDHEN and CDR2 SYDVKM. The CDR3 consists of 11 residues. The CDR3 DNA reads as TGTGCCAGCAGTACTGTTGGCGAGCAGTACTTC. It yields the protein CASSTVGEQYF.

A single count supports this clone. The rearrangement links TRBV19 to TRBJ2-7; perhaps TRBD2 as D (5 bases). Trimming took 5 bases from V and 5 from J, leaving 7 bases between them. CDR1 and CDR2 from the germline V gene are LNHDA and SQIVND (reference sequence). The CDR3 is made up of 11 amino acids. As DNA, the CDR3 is TGTGCCAGTAGTCCCGGGGACGAGCAGTACTTC. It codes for CASSPGDEQYF. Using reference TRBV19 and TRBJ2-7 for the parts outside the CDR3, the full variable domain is DGGITQSPKYLFRKEGQNVTLSCEQNLNHDAMYWYRQDPGQGLRLIYYSQIVNDFQKGDIAEGYSVSREKKESFPLTVTSAQKNPTAFYLCASSPGDEQYFGPGTRLTVT.

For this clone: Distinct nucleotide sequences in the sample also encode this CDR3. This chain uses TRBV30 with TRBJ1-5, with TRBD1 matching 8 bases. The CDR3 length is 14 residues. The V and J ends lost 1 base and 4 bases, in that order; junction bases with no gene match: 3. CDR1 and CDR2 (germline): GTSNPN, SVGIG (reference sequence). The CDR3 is CAWSGGTGNQPQHF. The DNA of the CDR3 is TGTGCCTGGAGTGGGGGGACAGGAAATCAGCCCCAGCATTTT.

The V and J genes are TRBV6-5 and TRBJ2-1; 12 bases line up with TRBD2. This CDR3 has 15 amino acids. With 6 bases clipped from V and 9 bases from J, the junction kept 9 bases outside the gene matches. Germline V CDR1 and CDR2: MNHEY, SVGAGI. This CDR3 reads CASSPTSGSFSEQFF. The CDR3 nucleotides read TGTGCCAGCAGCCCGACTAGCGGGAGTTTCAGTGAGCAGTTCTTC.